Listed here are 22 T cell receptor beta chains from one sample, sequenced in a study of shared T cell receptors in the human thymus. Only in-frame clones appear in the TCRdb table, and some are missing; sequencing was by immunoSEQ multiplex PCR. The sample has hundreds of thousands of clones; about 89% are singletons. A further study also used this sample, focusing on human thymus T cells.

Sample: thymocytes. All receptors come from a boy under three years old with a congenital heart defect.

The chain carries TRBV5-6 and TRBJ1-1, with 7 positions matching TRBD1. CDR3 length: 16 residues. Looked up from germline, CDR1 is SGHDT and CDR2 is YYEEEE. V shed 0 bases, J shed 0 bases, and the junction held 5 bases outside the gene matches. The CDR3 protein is CASSLGLTGLNTEAFF. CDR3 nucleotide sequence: TGTGCCAGCAGCTTGGGACTGACAGGGTTGAACACTGAAGCTTTCTTT.

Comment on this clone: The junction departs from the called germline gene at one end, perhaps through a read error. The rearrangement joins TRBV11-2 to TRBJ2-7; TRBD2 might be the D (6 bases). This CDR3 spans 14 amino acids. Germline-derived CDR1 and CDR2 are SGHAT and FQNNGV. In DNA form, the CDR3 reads TGTGCCAGCAGCTTAGTCTTAGGGGACTCTGCCCCCACTTTC. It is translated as CASSLVLGDSAPTF.

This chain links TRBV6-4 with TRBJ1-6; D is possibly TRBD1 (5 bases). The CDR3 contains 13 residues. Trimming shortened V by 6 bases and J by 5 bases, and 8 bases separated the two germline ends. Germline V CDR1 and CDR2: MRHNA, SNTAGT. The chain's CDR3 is CASSPRDNSPLHF. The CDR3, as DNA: TGTGCCAGCAGCCCCAGGGATAATTCACCCCTCCACTTT.

The CDR3 region has the DNA TGTGCCAGCAGCTCCTTACCCCGGACAGGACAGGCCTACGAGCAGTACTTC. Translation: CASSSLPRTGQAYEQYF. The chain employs TRBV5-8 and TRBJ2-7; TRBD1 matches 7 bases. J gave up 2 bases and V 3 bases, and 14 bases lay outside the gene matches. Per the germline V gene, CDR1 is SGHTS and CDR2 is YDEGEE. This CDR3 has 17 residues.

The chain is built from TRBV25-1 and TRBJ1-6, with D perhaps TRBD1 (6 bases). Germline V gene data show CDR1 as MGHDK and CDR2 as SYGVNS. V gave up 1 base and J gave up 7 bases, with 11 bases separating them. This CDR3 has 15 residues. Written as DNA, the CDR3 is TGTGCCAGCAGTGAATCAGGGACACCCAATTCACCCCTCCACTTT. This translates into CASSESGTPNSPLHF. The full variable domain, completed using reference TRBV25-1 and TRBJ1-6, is EADIYQTPRYLVIGTGKKITLECSQTMGHDKMYWYQQDPGMELHLIHYSYGVNSTEKGDLSSESTVSRIRTEHFPLTLESARPSHTSQYLCASSESGTPNSPLHFGNGTRLTVT.

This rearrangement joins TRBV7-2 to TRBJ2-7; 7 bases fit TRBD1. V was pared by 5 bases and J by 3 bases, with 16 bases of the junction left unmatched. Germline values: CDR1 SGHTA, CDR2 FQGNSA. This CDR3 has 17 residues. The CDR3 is CASSGNKRTGMSYEQYF. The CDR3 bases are TGTGCCAGCAGCGGGAACAAGAGGACAGGAATGAGCTACGAGCAGTACTTC.

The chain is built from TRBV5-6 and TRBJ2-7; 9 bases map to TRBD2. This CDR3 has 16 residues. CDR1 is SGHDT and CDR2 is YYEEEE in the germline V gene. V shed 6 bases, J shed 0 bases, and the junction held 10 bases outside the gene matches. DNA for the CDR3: TGTGCCAGCAAAACATCCCCAGCGGGAGGCTCCTACGAGCAGTACTTC. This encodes CASKTSPAGGSYEQYF.

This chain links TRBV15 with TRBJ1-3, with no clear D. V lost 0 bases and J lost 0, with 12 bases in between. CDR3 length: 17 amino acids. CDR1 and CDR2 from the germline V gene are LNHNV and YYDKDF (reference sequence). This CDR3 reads CATSRDLAPLSGNTIYF. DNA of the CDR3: TGTGCCACCAGCAGAGATCTGGCCCCCCTCTCTGGAAACACCATATATTTT.

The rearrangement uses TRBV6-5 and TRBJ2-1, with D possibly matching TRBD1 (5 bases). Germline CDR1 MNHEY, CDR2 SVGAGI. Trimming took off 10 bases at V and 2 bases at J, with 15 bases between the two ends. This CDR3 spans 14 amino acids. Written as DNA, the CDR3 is TGTGCCACCCGGGTAAGGGGCCCCTACAATGAGCAGTTCTTC. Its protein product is CATRVRGPYNEQFF.

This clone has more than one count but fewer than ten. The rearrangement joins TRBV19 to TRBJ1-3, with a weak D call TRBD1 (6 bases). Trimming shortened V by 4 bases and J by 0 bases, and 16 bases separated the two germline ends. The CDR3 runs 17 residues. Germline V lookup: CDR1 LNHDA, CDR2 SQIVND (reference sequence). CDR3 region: CASSRDTRNLSGNTIYF. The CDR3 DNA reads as TGTGCCAGTAGTAGGGACACGCGGAACCTCTCTGGAAACACCATATATTTT.

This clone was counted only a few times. The CDR3 region is CASSLKRVTGELFF. The CDR3 nucleotides are TGTGCCAGCAGTTTGAAACGGGTTACCGGGGAGCTGTTTTTT. The gene calls are TRBV6-6 and TRBJ2-2; D call uncertain. Trimming cost V 4 bases and J 5 bases, with 11 bases left between them. CDR3 size: 14 residues. In germline, CDR1 is MNHNY, CDR2 SVGAGI (reference sequence).

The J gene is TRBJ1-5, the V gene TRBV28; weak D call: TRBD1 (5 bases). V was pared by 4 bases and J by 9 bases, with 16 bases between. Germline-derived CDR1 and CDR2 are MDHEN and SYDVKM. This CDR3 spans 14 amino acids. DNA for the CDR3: TGTGCCAGCAGTTATACCGGGGGAAGCGGGCCCCAGCATTTT. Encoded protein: CASSYTGGSGPQHF.

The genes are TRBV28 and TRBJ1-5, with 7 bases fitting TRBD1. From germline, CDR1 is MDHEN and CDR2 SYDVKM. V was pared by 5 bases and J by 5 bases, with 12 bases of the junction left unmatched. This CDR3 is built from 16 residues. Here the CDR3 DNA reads TGTGCCAGCAGTCCCCCCCTGAGGGGGCGATATCAGCCCCAGCATTTT. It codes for CASSPPLRGRYQPQHF.

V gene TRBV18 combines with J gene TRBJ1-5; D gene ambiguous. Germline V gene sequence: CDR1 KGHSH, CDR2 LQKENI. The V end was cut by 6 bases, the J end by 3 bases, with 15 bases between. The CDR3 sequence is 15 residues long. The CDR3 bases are TGTGCCAGCTCCTTGGATAGAGGGAACAATCAGCCCCAGCATTTT. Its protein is CASSLDRGNNQPQHF.

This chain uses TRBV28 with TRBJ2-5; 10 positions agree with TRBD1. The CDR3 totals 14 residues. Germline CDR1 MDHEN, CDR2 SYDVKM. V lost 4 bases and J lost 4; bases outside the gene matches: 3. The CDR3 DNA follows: TGTGCCAGCAGTTACGGACAGGGGGGAGAGACCCAGTACTTC. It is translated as CASSYGQGGETQYF.

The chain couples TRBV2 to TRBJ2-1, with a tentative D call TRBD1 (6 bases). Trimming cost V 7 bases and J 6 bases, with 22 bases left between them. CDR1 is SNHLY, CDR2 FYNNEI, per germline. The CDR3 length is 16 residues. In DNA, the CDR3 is TGTGCCAGCATTTCCCCCCGGCAGGGGAGATTCAATGAGCAGTTCTTC. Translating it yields CASISPRQGRFNEQFF.

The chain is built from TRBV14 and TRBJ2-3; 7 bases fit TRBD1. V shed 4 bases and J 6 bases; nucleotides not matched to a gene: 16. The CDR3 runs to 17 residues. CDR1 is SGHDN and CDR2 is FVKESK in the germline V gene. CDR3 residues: CASSPDSPGQISDTQYF. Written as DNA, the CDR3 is TGTGCCAGCAGCCCGGATTCCCCGGGACAGATAAGCGATACGCAGTATTTT.

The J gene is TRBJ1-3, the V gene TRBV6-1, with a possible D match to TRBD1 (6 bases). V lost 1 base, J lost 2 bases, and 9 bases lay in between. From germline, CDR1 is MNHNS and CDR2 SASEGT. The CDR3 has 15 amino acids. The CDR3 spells CASSEEQGPGNTIYF. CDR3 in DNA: TGTGCCAGCAGTGAAGAACAGGGACCTGGAAACACCATATATTTT.

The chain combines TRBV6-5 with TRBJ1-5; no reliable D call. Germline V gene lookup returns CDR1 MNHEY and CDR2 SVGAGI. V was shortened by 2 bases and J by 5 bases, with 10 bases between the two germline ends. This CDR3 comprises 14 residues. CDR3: CASSYGQDDQPQHF. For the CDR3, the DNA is TGTGCCAGCAGTTACGGCCAGGATGATCAGCCCCAGCATTTT.

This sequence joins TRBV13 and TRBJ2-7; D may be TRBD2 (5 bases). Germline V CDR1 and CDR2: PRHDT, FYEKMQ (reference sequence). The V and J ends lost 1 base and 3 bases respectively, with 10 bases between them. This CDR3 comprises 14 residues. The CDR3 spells CASSLASRNYEQYF. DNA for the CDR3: TGTGCCAGCAGCTTAGCTAGCCGAAACTACGAGCAGTACTTC.

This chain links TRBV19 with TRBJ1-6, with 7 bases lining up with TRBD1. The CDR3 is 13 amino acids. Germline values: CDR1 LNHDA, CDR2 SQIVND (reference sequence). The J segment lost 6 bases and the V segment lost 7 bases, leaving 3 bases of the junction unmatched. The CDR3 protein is CASKNRGNSPLHF. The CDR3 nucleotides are TGTGCCAGTAAGAACAGGGGTAATTCACCCCTCCACTTT.

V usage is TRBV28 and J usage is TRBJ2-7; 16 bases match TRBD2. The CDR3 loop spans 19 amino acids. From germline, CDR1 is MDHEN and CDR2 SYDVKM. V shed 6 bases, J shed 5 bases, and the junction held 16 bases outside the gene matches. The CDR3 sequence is CASSPRLGTSGRELNEQYF. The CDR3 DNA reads TGTGCCAGCAGCCCACGACTGGGGACTAGCGGGAGGGAACTGAACGAGCAGTACTTC. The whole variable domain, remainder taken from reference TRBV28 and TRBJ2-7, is DVKVTQSSRYLVKRTGEKVFLECVQDMDHENMFWYRQDPGLGLRLIYFSYDVKMKEKGDIPEGYSVSREKKERFSLILESASTNQTSMYLCASSPRLGTSGRELNEQYFGPGTRLTVT.